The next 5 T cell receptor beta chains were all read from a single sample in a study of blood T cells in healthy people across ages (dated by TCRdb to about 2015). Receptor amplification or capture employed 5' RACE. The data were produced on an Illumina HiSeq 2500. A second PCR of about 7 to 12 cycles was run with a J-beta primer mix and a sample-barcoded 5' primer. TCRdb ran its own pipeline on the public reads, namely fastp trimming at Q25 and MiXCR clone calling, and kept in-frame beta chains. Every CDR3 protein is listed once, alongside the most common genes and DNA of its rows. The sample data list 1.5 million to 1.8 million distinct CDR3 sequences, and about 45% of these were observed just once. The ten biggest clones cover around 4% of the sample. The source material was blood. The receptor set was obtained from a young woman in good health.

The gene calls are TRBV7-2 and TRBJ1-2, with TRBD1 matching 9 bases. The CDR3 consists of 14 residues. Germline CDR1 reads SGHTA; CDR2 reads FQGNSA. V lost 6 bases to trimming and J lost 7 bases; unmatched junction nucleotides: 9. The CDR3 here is CASSFTGGASGYTF. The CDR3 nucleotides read TGTGCCAGCAGTTTCACAGGGGGCGCATCTGGCTACACCTTC.

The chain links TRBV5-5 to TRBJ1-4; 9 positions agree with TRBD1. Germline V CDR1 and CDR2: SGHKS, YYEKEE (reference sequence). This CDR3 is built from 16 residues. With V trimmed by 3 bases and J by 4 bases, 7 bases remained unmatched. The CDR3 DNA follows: TGTGCCAGCAGCTCGCCCCGGACAGGGGATAATGAAAAACTGTTTTTT. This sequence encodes CASSSPRTGDNEKLFF.

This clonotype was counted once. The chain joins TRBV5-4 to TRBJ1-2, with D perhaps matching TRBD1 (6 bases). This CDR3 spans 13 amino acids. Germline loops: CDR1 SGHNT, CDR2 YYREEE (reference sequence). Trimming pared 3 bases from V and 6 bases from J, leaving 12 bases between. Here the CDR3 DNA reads TGTGCCAGCAGCTGGGAGAGGGGGGATGGCTACACCTTC. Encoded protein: CASSWERGDGYTF.

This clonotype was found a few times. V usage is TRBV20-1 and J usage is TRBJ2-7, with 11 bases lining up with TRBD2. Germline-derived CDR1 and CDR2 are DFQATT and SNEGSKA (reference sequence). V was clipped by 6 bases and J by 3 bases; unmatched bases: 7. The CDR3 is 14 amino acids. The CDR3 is CSAPLAGGLYEQYF. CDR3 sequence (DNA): TGCAGTGCGCCGCTAGCGGGGGGACTCTACGAGCAGTACTTC.

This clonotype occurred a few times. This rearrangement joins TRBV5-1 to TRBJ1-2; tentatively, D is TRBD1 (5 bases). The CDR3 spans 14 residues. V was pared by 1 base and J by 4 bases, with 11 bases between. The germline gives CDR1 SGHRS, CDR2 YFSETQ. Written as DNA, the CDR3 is TGCGCCAGCAGCTTGAAGTGGGGCCTCTATGGCTACACCTTC. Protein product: CASSLKWGLYGYTF.